What follows is one T cell receptor (beta chain) and its context. Its antigen is not identified. The sample comes from a study of cytomegalovirus exposure and HLA in healthy donors. General study results and limits: Testing in vitro showed a few CMV-associated chains specific for CMV antigens. TCR beta V- and J-gene trimming, according to a later analysis, was linked to a missense DCLRE1C variant. A later analysis reportedly identified an Asian-associated ancestry cluster as carrying fewer N-insertions than the approximately 710-donor mean. The study labeled 164 TCR beta chains cytomegalovirus-associated.

The CDR3 extends over 15 amino acids. Looked up from germline, CDR1 is MNHNS and CDR2 is SASEGT. V was trimmed by 4 bases and J by 5 bases, leaving 14 bases between them. The PCR ran on 60 Vbeta and 13 Jbeta primers. Libraries were prepared by immunoSEQ multiplex PCR; TCRdb keeps only in-frame clonotypes and omits some of them. Of about 82,000 clones in the sample, approximately 80% were seen once. The chain couples TRBV6-1 to TRBJ1-4; D possibly corresponds to TRBD1 (5 bases). The specimen was PBMCs. The clonotype was recovered from a man in his fifties or sixties in good health and CMV-seronegative. CDR3 amino acids: CASSGDGGNNEKLFF. CDR3 sequence (DNA): TGTGCCAGCAGTGGAGACGGGGGGAACAATGAAAAACTGTTTTTT.